A single sample is the source of the 30 T cell receptor beta chains below, sequenced in a study of shared clonotypes between healthy human individuals. Libraries were prepared by immunoSEQ multiplex PCR; TCRdb keeps only in-frame clonotypes and omits some of them. The table has roughly 2.5 million clones, around nine tenths seen once. What was sequenced was naive CD4+ T cells sorted from blood. Noted subset: CD45RA+ positively selected. The receptors come from a man aged 18 to 35 in good health.

The chain combines TRBV5-1 with TRBJ1-2, with TRBD1 as a possible D gene (6 bases). Between the trimmed V and J ends, which lost 0 bases and 7 bases, there was a span of 16 bases. Germline CDR1 is SGHRS and CDR2 is YFSETQ. CDR3 size: 15 residues. The DNA of the CDR3 is TGCGCCAGCAGCTTGGATGCACAGGGACACGTTGGCTACACCTTC. It is translated as CASSLDAQGHVGYTF. Full variable domain (remainder filled in from reference TRBV5-1 and TRBJ1-2): KAGVTQTPRYLIKTRGQQVTLSCSPISGHRSVSWYQQTPGQGLQFLFEYFSETQRNKGNFPGRFSGRQFSNSRSEMNVSTLELGDSALYLCASSLDAQGHVGYTFGSGTRLTVV.

The chain's CDR3 is CASSPHEGPGQPQHF. DNA for the CDR3: TGTGCCAGCTCACCCCACGAGGGCCCAGGGCAGCCCCAGCATTTT. This sequence joins TRBV18 and TRBJ1-5; D may be TRBD1 (5 bases). Germline assignment: CDR1 KGHSH and CDR2 LQKENI. The CDR3 sequence is 15 residues long. Trimming stripped 3 bases from V and 7 bases from J, with 16 bases between.

Turning to this clone: This CDR3 is also generated by other DNA sequences in the sample. This chain links TRBV4-1 with TRBJ1-1, with D possibly TRBD1 on 5 matching bases. V was pared by 0 bases and J by 1 base, with 9 bases between. The length of the CDR3 is 15 residues. CDR1 is MGHRA, CDR2 YSYEKL, per germline. CDR3 amino acids: CASSQEGGANTEAFF. The CDR3 DNA reads TGCGCCAGCAGCCAAGAGGGTGGGGCGAACACTGAAGCTTTCTTT.

The chain links TRBV27 to TRBJ2-3, with D hard to call. The germline V and J ends were trimmed by 3 bases and 5 bases, with 12 bases remaining between them. Germline V gives CDR1 MNHEY, CDR2 SMNVEV (reference sequence). The CDR3 extends over 14 amino acids. CDR3 in amino acids: CASSFRPGIDTQYF. As DNA, the CDR3 is TGTGCCAGCAGTTTCCGCCCAGGTATAGATACGCAGTATTTT.

The genes are TRBV5-1 and TRBJ2-7; weak D call: TRBD1 (6 bases). CDR1 is SGHRS, CDR2 YFSETQ, per germline. V was shortened by 4 bases and J by 3 bases, with 11 bases between the two germline ends. This CDR3 has 13 amino acids. The chain's CDR3 is CASSADSVYEQYF. In DNA, the CDR3 is TGCGCCAGCAGCGCGGACAGTGTCTACGAGCAGTACTTC.

Concerning this clone: This sample includes further DNA sequences coding for the same CDR3. This sequence joins TRBV5-1 and TRBJ1-1; a weak D match, TRBD1 (5 bases). Trimming cost V 0 bases and J 1 base, with 7 bases left between them. The CDR3 is 14 residues long. Germline values: CDR1 SGHRS, CDR2 YFSETQ. CDR3 residues: CASSLVQGNTEAFF. In DNA, the CDR3 is TGCGCCAGCAGCTTGGTCCAGGGGAACACTGAAGCTTTCTTT.

This clone has only a few counts. The gene calls are TRBV12-5 and TRBJ1-2; D is uncertain. Trimming took off 7 bases at V and 0 bases at J, with 12 bases between the two ends. The V gene's germline CDR1 is LGHNT and CDR2 FRNRAP. The CDR3 runs 14 residues. This CDR3 is CASAQTGANYGYTF. The CDR3 DNA is TGTGCTAGTGCTCAGACGGGAGCTAACTATGGCTACACCTTC.

This chain links TRBV5-4 with TRBJ1-3; perhaps TRBD1 as D (5 bases). This CDR3 region has 19 residues. Trimming pared 3 bases from V and 1 base from J, leaving 23 bases between. Germline V CDR1 and CDR2: SGHNT, YYREEE (reference sequence). CDR3 nucleotide sequence: TGTGCCAGCAGCTCGTTAAGCCGGGATAAGGGACTGTCTGGAAACACCATATATTTT. It codes for CASSSLSRDKGLSGNTIYF.

This clone was counted between two and nine times. This chain connects TRBV5-1 to TRBJ1-1; 8 nucleotides match TRBD1. CDR1 and CDR2 (germline): SGHRS, YFSETQ. J gave up 8 bases and V 3 bases, and 6 bases lay outside the gene matches. There are 13 residues in the CDR3. Written as DNA, the CDR3 is TGCGCCAGCAGCTACACGTGGACAGGGGAAGCTTTCTTT. Its protein product is CASSYTWTGEAFF.

The rearrangement links TRBV5-4 to TRBJ1-4; 12 bases agree with TRBD1. V shed 0 bases, J shed 11 bases, and the junction held 5 bases outside the gene matches. Germline CDR1 reads SGHNT; CDR2 reads YYREEE (reference sequence). This CDR3 comprises 15 residues. CDR3 sequence: CASSLEGQGARKLFF. The DNA for the CDR3 is TGTGCCAGCAGCTTGGAGGGACAGGGGGCTCGGAAACTGTTTTTT.

This chain uses TRBV28 with TRBJ1-5; possible D gene TRBD1, 6 bases. CDR3 size: 15 residues. Deletions cut 3 bases from V and 3 bases from J, with 12 bases between. Germline V gene lookup returns CDR1 MDHEN and CDR2 SYDVKM. The CDR3, as DNA: TGTGCCAGCAGTTTGATAAGGGGGAACAATCAGCCCCAGCATTTT. Protein: CASSLIRGNNQPQHF.

This clone showed up just once. The rearrangement links TRBV6-1 to TRBJ1-4; no firm D call. V was trimmed by 9 bases and J by 7 bases, leaving 12 bases between them. The CDR3 is 12 residues long. CDR1 and CDR2 (germline): MNHNS, SASEGT. The CDR3 reads CASGPGSEKLFF. The CDR3, as DNA: TGTGCCAGTGGGCCAGGTTCTGAAAAACTGTTTTTT.

The chain couples TRBV2 to TRBJ1-5; 12 bases fit TRBD1. CDR3 length: 16 residues. Germline V gene sequence: CDR1 SNHLY, CDR2 FYNNEI. The J segment lost 6 bases and the V segment lost 5 bases, leaving 8 bases of the junction unmatched. The CDR3 DNA reads as TGTGCCAGCAGTACTGAGGGACAGGGGGCAGGTCAGCCCCAGCATTTT. This sequence encodes CASSTEGQGAGQPQHF. Complete variable domain (other parts from reference TRBV2 and TRBJ1-5): EPEVTQTPSHQVTQMGQEVILRCVPISNHLYFYWYRQILGQKVEFLVSFYNNEISEKSEIFDDQFSVERPDGSNFTLKIRSTKLEDSAMYFCASSTEGQGAGQPQHFGDGTRLSIL.

The rearrangement joins TRBV19 to TRBJ2-1; D is unclear. Trimming removed 7 bases from V and 6 bases from J, with 16 bases in between. The germline gives CDR1 LNHDA, CDR2 SQIVND (reference sequence). This CDR3 is 14 amino acids long. The CDR3 DNA sequence: TGTGCCAGTACGTCCGGACCCCGCCTCAATGAGCAGTTCTTC. Translated, it gives CASTSGPRLNEQFF.

The rearrangement uses TRBV5-4 and TRBJ2-7; the D gene is possibly TRBD2 (6 bases). The CDR3 covers 14 residues. CDR1 and CDR2 from the germline V gene are SGHNT and YYREEE (reference sequence). V gave up 4 bases and J gave up 7 bases, with 18 bases separating them. The DNA for the CDR3 is TGTGCCAGCAGCCCGAATCTAGCGTTAGGGGAGCAGTACTTC. Translated, it gives CASSPNLALGEQYF.

CDR3 in DNA: TGTGCCAGCAGTGAAGGGGGGGCGGGAAAAACCTACGAGCAGTACTTC. Its translation is CASSEGGAGKTYEQYF. The genes are TRBV6-1 and TRBJ2-7; D tentatively reads TRBD1 or TRBD2 (6 bases each). Germline V gene data show CDR1 as MNHNS and CDR2 as SASEGT. Trimming pared 1 base from V and 2 bases from J, leaving 15 bases between. The CDR3 consists of 16 residues.

The V gene is TRBV20-1, the J gene TRBJ2-5; 7 positions agree with TRBD1. This CDR3 contains 11 residues. CDR1 DFQATT and CDR2 SNEGSKA come from the germline V gene (reference sequence). V was pared by 6 bases and J by 11 bases, with 9 bases of the junction left unmatched. CDR3 nucleotide sequence: TGCAGTGCCGAGACAGGGCCGGAGCAGTACTTC. Protein product: CSAETGPEQYF.

The gene calls are TRBV25-1 and TRBJ2-1; D may be TRBD1 or TRBD2 (5 bases each). The germline V and J ends were trimmed by 4 bases and 8 bases, with 18 bases remaining between them. The CDR3 is made up of 15 amino acids. Germline assignment: CDR1 MGHDK and CDR2 SYGVNS. DNA of the CDR3: TGTGCCAGCAGTGTGGGGGTTCTCCTTGGGGATGAGCAGTTCTTC. Translating it yields CASSVGVLLGDEQFF.

This clone showed up just a few times. The chain combines TRBV5-1 with TRBJ1-6; maybe TRBD1 (6 bases). The CDR3 totals 15 residues. V was pared by 0 bases and J by 7 bases, with 11 bases between. Germline loops: CDR1 SGHRS, CDR2 YFSETQ. The CDR3 DNA follows: TGCGCCAGCAGCTTGGCCTCCAGGGGAAATTCACCCCTCCACTTT. This gives the protein CASSLASRGNSPLHF. Filled out from reference TRBV5-1 and TRBJ1-6, the complete variable domain reads KAGVTQTPRYLIKTRGQQVTLSCSPISGHRSVSWYQQTPGQGLQFLFEYFSETQRNKGNFPGRFSGRQFSNSRSEMNVSTLELGDSALYLCASSLASRGNSPLHFGNGTRLTVT.

The chain carries TRBV4-2 and TRBJ2-5, with TRBD2 identical over 11 bases. The CDR3 runs 15 residues. Germline V lookup: CDR1 LGHNA, CDR2 YNFKEQ. Trimming cost V 3 bases and J 5 bases; bases outside gene matches: 5. The CDR3 spells CASSQGLAARETQYF. The CDR3 DNA is TGTGCCAGCAGCCAGGGACTAGCGGCACGGGAGACCCAGTACTTC.

Concerning this clone itself: At the DNA level, this CDR3 is encoded by other sequences in the same sample as well. This chain links TRBV10-3 with TRBJ2-3; 8 positions match TRBD2. Per germline, CDR1 ENHRY and CDR2 SYGVKD. The V gene end was trimmed by 6 bases and the J gene end by 1 base; junction bases not matched to a gene: 3. The CDR3 is 14 amino acids. CDR3 protein: CAIRPAGGTDTQYF. The DNA for the CDR3 is TGTGCCATCAGGCCAGCGGGAGGCACAGATACGCAGTATTTT.

V is TRBV7-2 and J is TRBJ1-1; D gene unclear. CDR1 is SGHTA and CDR2 is FQGNSA in the germline V gene. Trimming took off 2 bases at V and 1 base at J, with 8 bases between the two ends. CDR3 size: 14 residues. CDR3 DNA sequence: TGTGCCAGCAGCTTAATCAGTAAGAACACTGAAGCTTTCTTT. It specifies CASSLISKNTEAFF.

This chain joins TRBV6-4 and TRBJ2-2; D might be TRBD1 or TRBD2, each matching 6 bases. V lost 5 bases and J lost 4, with 11 bases in between. The germline V gene has CDR1 MRHNA and CDR2 SNTAGT. The length of the CDR3 is 14 residues. CDR3: CASSLQGGTGELFF. For the CDR3, the DNA is TGTGCCAGCAGTCTACAGGGAGGCACCGGGGAGCTGTTTTTT.

The V call is TRBV29-1, the J call TRBJ2-2; maybe TRBD1 (5 bases). CDR3 length: 12 residues. Trimming pared 7 bases from V and 5 bases from J, leaving 11 bases between. The germline CDR1 and CDR2 sequences are SQVTM and ANQGSEA. The DNA for the CDR3 is TGCAGCGGACAGAACAGGACCGGGGAGCTGTTTTTT. Protein product: CSGQNRTGELFF.

The V and J genes are TRBV6-1 and TRBJ2-6; perhaps TRBD1 as D (6 bases). Germline V gene lookup returns CDR1 MNHNS and CDR2 SASEGT. This CDR3 is 15 amino acids long. With 4 bases removed from V and 0 bases from J, the gap between germline ends came to 7 bases. Written as DNA, the CDR3 is TGTGCCAGCAGTGGACAGGTCTCTGGGGCCAACGTCCTGACTTTC. This sequence encodes CASSGQVSGANVLTF.

The chain is built from TRBV15 and TRBJ2-2, with D perhaps TRBD1 (6 bases). V dropped 3 bases and J dropped 1 base, with 12 bases sitting between them. The CDR3 consists of 16 residues. Germline V gene lookup returns CDR1 LNHNV and CDR2 YYDKDF (reference sequence). The CDR3 bases are TGTGCCACCAGCAGTCCCAAGACAGGGAACACCGGGGAGCTGTTTTTT. It translates to CATSSPKTGNTGELFF.

This clone occurred a few times. The chain uses TRBV6-6 and TRBJ1-6; 8 nucleotides agree with TRBD1. The CDR3 is made up of 14 amino acids. The V and J ends lost 6 bases and 10 bases, in that order; junction bases with no gene match: 8. The germline V gene has CDR1 MNHNY and CDR2 SVGAGI (reference sequence). The CDR3 is CASSQGQGKSPLHF. The CDR3 DNA sequence: TGTGCCAGCAGCCAAGGACAGGGAAAGTCACCCCTCCACTTT.

In DNA form, the CDR3 reads TGTGCCAGCGGGAGAACTAATGAAAAACTGTTTTTT. Translating gives CASGRTNEKLFF. This chain joins TRBV6-5 and TRBJ1-4, with D hard to call. Germline V gene lookup returns CDR1 MNHEY and CDR2 SVGAGI. The CDR3 has 12 amino acids. Trimming removed 8 bases from V and 1 base from J, with 5 bases in between.

J is TRBJ1-5 and V is TRBV5-5, with D unclear. V lost 3 bases to trimming and J lost 2 bases, with 12 bases between them. This CDR3 contains 15 residues. Germline CDR1 is SGHKS and CDR2 is YYEKEE (reference sequence). The CDR3 reads CASSSGHVGNQPQHF. CDR3 sequence (DNA): TGTGCCAGCAGCTCGGGCCATGTGGGCAATCAGCCCCAGCATTTT.

The genes are TRBV18 and TRBJ1-2, with 7 bases lining up with TRBD1. The CDR3 is made up of 16 amino acids. J was trimmed by 6 bases and V by 2 bases; bases with no gene match: 12. The germline V gene encodes CDR1 KGHSH and CDR2 LQKENI. The CDR3 region is CASSPSPPTGSDGYTF. The CDR3 DNA sequence: TGTGCCAGCTCACCATCACCCCCGACAGGGTCGGATGGCTACACCTTC.